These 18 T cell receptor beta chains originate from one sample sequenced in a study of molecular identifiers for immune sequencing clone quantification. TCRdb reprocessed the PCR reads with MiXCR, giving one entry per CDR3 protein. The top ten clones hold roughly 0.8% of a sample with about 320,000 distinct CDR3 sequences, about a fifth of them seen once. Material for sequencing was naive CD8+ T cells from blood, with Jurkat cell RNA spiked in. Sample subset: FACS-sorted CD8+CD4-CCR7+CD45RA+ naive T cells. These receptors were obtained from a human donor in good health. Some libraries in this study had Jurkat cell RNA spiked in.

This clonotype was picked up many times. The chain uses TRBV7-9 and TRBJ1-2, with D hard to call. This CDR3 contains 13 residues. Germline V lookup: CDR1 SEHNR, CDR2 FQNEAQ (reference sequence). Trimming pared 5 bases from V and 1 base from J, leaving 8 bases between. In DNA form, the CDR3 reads TGTGCCAGCAGCCACCAGTATAACTATGGCTACACCTTC. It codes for CASSHQYNYGYTF.

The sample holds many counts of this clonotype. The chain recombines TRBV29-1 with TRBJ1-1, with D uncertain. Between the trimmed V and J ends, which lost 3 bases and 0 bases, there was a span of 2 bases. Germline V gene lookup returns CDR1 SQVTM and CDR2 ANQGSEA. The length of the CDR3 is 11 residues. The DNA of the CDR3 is TGCAGCGTTGAGTTGAACACTGAAGCTTTCTTT. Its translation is CSVELNTEAFF.

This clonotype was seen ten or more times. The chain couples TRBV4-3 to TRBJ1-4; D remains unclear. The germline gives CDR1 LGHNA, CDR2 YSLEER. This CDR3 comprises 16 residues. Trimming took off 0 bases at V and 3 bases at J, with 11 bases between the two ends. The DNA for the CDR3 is TGCGCCAGCAGCCAAGATGGGGTTATGGCTAATGAAAAACTGTTTTTT. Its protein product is CASSQDGVMANEKLFF.

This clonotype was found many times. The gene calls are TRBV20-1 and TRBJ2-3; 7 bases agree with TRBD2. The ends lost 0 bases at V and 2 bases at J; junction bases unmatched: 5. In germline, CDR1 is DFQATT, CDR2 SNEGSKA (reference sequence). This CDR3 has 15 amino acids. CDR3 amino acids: CSARDPGGLTDTQYF. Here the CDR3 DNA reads TGCAGTGCTAGAGATCCGGGGGGACTCACAGATACGCAGTATTTT.

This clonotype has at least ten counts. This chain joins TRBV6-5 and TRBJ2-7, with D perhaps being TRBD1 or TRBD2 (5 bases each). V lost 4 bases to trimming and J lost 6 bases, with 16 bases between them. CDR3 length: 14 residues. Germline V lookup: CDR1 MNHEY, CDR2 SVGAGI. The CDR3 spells CASSFQGFEGEQYF. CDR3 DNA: TGTGCCAGCAGTTTCCAGGGATTCGAGGGCGAGCAGTACTTC.

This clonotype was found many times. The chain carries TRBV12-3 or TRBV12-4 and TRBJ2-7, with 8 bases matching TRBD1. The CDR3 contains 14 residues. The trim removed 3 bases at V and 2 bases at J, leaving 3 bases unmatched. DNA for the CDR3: TGTGCCAGCAGTTTCGGACAGGGCCCCTACGAGCAGTACTTC. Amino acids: CASSFGQGPYEQYF.

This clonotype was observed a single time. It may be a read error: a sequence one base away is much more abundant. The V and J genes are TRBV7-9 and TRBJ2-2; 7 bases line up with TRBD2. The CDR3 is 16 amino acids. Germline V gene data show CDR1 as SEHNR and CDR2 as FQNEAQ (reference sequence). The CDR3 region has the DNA TGTGCCAGCAGCTTGCCGGGACTAACGAACACCGGGGAGCTGTTGTTT. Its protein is CASSLPGLTNTGELLF.

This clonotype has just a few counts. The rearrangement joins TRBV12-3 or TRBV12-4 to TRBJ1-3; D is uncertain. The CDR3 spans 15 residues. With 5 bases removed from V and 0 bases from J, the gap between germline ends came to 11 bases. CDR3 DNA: TGTGCCAGCAGTCTCCTACCGCACTCTGGAAACACCATATATTTT. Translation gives CASSLLPHSGNTIYF.

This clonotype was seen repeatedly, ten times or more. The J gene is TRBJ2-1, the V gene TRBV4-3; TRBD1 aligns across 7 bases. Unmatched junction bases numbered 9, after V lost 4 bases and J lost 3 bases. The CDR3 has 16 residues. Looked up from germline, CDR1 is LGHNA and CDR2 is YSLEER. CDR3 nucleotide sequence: TGCGCCAGCAGCCCCGGACCGGGACAGCTCTACAATGAGCAGTTCTTC. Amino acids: CASSPGPGQLYNEQFF.

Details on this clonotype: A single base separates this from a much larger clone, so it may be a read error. The CDR3 DNA reads TGTGCCAGCAGCTTACGACGTGAAGCTCTCTTT. Translated: CASSLRREALF. The rearrangement uses TRBV7-9 and TRBJ1-1, with unresolved D. CDR1 SEHNR and CDR2 FQNEAQ come from the germline V gene (reference sequence). This CDR3 contains 11 residues.

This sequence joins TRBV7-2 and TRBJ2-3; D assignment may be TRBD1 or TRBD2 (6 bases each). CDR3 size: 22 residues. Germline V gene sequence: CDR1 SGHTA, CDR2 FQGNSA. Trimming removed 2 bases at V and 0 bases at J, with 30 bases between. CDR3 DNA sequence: TGTGCCAGCAGCTTAAGTAGGGGGAAGGGCGGGACTGCCTTTTATAGCACAGATACGCAGTATTTT. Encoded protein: CASSLSRGKGGTAFYSTDTQYF.

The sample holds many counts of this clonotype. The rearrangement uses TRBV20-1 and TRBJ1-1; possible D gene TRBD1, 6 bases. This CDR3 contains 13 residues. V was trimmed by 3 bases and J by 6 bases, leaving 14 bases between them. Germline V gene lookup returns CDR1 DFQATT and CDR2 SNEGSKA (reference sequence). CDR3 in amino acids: CSARETGGPEAFF. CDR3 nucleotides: TGCAGTGCTAGGGAGACAGGCGGCCCTGAAGCTTTCTTT.

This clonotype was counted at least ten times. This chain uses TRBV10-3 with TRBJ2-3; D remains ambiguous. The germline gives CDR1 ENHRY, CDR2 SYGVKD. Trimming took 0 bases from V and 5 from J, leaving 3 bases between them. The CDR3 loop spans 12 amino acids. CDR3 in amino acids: CAISESGDTQYF. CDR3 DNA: TGTGCCATCAGTGAGTCGGGAGATACGCAGTATTTT.

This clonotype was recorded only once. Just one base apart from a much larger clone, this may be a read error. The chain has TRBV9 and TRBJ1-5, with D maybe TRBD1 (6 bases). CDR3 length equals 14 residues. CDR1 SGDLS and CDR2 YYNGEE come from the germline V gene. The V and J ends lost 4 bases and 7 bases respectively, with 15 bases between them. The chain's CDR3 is CASSLTGKSQPQHF. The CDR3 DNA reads TGTGCCAGCAGCTTAACAGGGAAAAGCCAGCCCCAGCATTTT.

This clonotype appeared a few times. The CDR3 protein is CASSFRGVAGELFF. Written as DNA, the CDR3 is TGTGCCAGCAGTTTCAGGGGAGTCGCCGGGGAGCTGTTTTTT. The J gene is TRBJ2-2, the V gene TRBV27; a weak D match, TRBD1 (6 bases). V gave up 3 bases and J gave up 6 bases, with 11 bases separating them. Germline V gene lookup returns CDR1 MNHEY and CDR2 SMNVEV (reference sequence). The CDR3 has 14 amino acids.

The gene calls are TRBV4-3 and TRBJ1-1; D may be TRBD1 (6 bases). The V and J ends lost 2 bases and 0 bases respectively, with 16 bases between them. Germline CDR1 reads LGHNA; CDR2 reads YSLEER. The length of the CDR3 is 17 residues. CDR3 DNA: TGCGCCAGCAGCCAAACTAACAGGGTCGGGGTGAACACTGAAGCTTTCTTT. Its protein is CASSQTNRVGVNTEAFF.

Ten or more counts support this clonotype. In DNA form, the CDR3 reads TGTGCCAGCTCGGCAGGGGTCACAGATACGCAGTATTTT. It specifies CASSAGVTDTQYF. The chain is built from TRBV7-9 and TRBJ2-3, with a weak D call TRBD1 (6 bases). CDR3 size: 13 residues. Per germline, CDR1 SEHNR and CDR2 FQNEAQ (reference sequence). V lost 8 bases, J lost 2 bases, and 11 bases lay in between.

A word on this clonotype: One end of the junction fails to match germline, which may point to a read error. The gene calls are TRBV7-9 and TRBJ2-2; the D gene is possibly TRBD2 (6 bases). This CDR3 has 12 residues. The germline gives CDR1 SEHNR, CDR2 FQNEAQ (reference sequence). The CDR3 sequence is CASSLRTGGLFF. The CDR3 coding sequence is TGTGCCAGCAGCTTACGCACCGGGGGGCTGTTTTTT.